The rows below give T cell receptor beta chains drawn from one sample of a study of CD8 T cells in ankylosing spondylitis. TCRdb itself ran the 5' RACE reads through MiXCR, one entry per CDR3 protein. This table has approximately 300,000 distinct CDR3 sequences, less than 10% appearing once. Sequencing input: blood, either unsorted or a sorted T cell fraction (not recorded which). These receptors were taken from a male donor with ankylosing spondylitis. Each CDR3 is given with its conserved first and last residue. The D gene is left open where the match is weak. Only some rows state a clone size, as once, few, many or a class for expanded clones.

d_gene	v_gene	abundance	j_gene	CDR3nt	CDR3aa
NA	TRBV14	few	TRBJ2-1	TGTGCCAGCAGCCAAGGTCTAGGTGTTTGGAATGAGCAGTTCTTC	CASSQGLGVWNEQFF
NA	TRBV7-9	many	TRBJ1-2	TGTGCCAGCAGCTTAGGTCCATTCAACTATGGCTACACCTTC	CASSLGPFNYGYTF
TRBD1	TRBV29-1	NA	TRBJ1-1	TGCACCCCTCCCCGGGGGGACAGTGAAGCTTTCTTT	CTPPRGDSEAFF
TRBD1	TRBV29-1	many	TRBJ1-2	TGCAGCGCCCGCGGACAGGGCTTTGGCTACACCTTC	CSARGQGFGYTF
TRBD1	TRBV20-1	NA	TRBJ2-7	TGCAGTGCTGCCCCTAGGGACAGTGTGGACTACGAGCAGTACTTC	CSAAPRDSVDYEQYF
NA	TRBV12-3/TRBV12-4	many	TRBJ2-1	TGTGCCAGCAGTCCCTCAGGGGATGAGCAGTTCTTC	CASSPSGDEQFF
TRBD1	TRBV20-1	many	TRBJ2-7	TGCAGTGCTAGAGATCCCCTAACAACAGGGGGCTACGAGCAGTACTTC	CSARDPLTTGGYEQYF
NA	TRBV5-6	NA	TRBJ2-1	TGTGCCAGCAGCCCTGGCGGGGGCGGGTCCTACAATGAGCAGTTCTTC	CASSPGGGGSYNEQFF
NA	TRBV12-3/TRBV12-4	NA	TRBJ2-1	TGTGCCAGCAGGTCCGGGGCACAAAGGCAGTTCTTC	CASRSGAQRQFF
TRBD2	TRBV29-1	many	TRBJ2-1	TGCAGCGTTGGGAGCGGGAGAGATGAGCAGTTCTTC	CSVGSGRDEQFF